The T cell receptor (beta chain) under discussion was sequenced for a study of tumor-infiltrating lymphocytes in primary liver carcinoma. Points from the study as a whole: Compared with tumor region pairs, tumor-adjacent and tumor-blood pairs overlapped less.

Investigators took RNA and DNA out together from roughly 21-30 mg of unsorted bulk tissue. There were five separate regions sampled from each tumor. In the case of this clonotype: The antigen is undetermined. An end of the junction differs from the germline gene, which may be a read error.

Germline V lookup: CDR1 SGHAT, CDR2 FQNNGV. The CDR3 is 12 residues long. The authors made TCR beta cDNA from about 500 ng total RNA with a constant-region primer. Researchers made the TCR beta libraries by running three nested multiplex PCR rounds with slightly modified ARM-PCR. In the first two PCR rounds, TRBV1-TRBV30 forward primers were paired with a C-beta reverse primer, and each round lasted approximately 10 cycles. TCRdb re-called the multiplex PCR reads with MiXCR, one entry per CDR3 protein. The profile shows some 180,000 distinct CDR3 sequences, 85% of them singletons. Material: tumor tissue from primary liver carcinoma. This receptor was identified in a man aged 35 to 55 with primary liver carcinoma and hepatitis B virus infection. The chain uses TRBV11-2 and TRBJ2-5; TRBD2 is a possible D gene (5 bases). The CDR3 DNA reads as TGTACCAGCAGTCTAGAGGGTGTGGTCCAGTGCTTC. Translated, it gives CTSSLEGVVQCF.